The 15 T cell receptor beta chains below come from one sample, sequenced in a study of breast tumors, draining lymph nodes, adjacent tissues. From the multiplex PCR reads, TCRdb called clonotypes with MiXCR, one entry per CDR3 protein. Among 60,000 to 75,000 distinct CDR3 sequences listed, roughly 50% were seen once. Sequenced material: breast tumor tissue. Receptor source: a female donor with breast cancer. Some clones in this sample may be carry-over from other donors' samples.

The V and J genes are TRBV29-1 and TRBJ2-1; D remains unclear. The germline V gene encodes CDR1 SQVTM and CDR2 ANQGSEA. V lost 8 bases and J lost 2, with 13 bases in between. The CDR3 spans 13 residues. The CDR3: CSLGVRPYNEQFF. The CDR3, as DNA: TGCAGCTTAGGTGTAAGGCCCTACAATGAGCAGTTCTTC.

This chain links TRBV12-3 or TRBV12-4 with TRBJ1-3; 8 bases fit TRBD1. J lost 4 bases, V lost 7 bases, and 9 bases had no gene match. The CDR3 totals 15 residues. CDR3 amino acids: CASTKGQVLGNTIYF. CDR3 bases: TGTGCCAGCACCAAGGGACAGGTGCTAGGAAACACCATATATTTT.

This clonotype has just a few counts. With a much larger clone just one base away, this may be a read error. This chain joins TRBV6-1 and TRBJ2-5, with 7 bases fitting TRBD2. The germline V gene encodes CDR1 MNHNS and CDR2 SASEGT. The CDR3 consists of 20 residues. The CDR3 DNA reads TGTGCCAGCAGTCAAGCGCTTCCCTGGGGCTCTACCGGGGGGCAAGAGACCCAGTACTTC. Translating it yields CASSQALPWGSTGGQETQYF.

As concerns this clonotype: The DNA is left out, because the CDR3 cannot be placed on it with certainty; the CDR3 is given as TCRdb lists it. This rearrangement joins TRBV20-1 to TRBJ1-4. Per the germline V gene, CDR1 is DFQATT and CDR2 is SNEGSKA (reference sequence). The CDR3 extends over 17 residues, inclusive of both ends. The CDR3 spells CSAGREQYFGPGEKLFF.

V gene TRBV15 combines with J gene TRBJ1-2, with 11 bases lining up with TRBD1. V lost 2 bases to trimming and J lost 5 bases; unmatched junction nucleotides: 7. CDR1 is LNHNV and CDR2 is YYDKDF in the germline V gene (reference sequence). The CDR3 spans 16 residues. CDR3 bases: TGTGCCACCAGCAGACCAGGACAGGGGGCGGCTTATGGCTACACCTTC. Its translation is CATSRPGQGAAYGYTF.

This clonotype was seen many times. One end of the junction is discordant with germline, which a read error may explain. The chain combines TRBV7-6 with TRBJ2-3; 16 nucleotides line up with TRBD2. This CDR3 region has 15 residues. From germline, CDR1 is SGHVS and CDR2 FNYEAQ. The CDR3 DNA follows: TGTGCCGGCAGCGGGACTAGCGGGGGGGCAGATACGCAGTATTTT. This encodes CAGSGTSGGADTQYF.

The chain couples TRBV5-1 to TRBJ1-6; 7 nucleotides agree with TRBD1. The germline gives CDR1 SGHRS, CDR2 YFSETQ. This CDR3 comprises 15 residues. J gave up 5 bases and V 0 bases, and 2 bases lay outside the gene matches. The CDR3 DNA follows: TGCGCCAGCAGCTTGGGGGACAGAAATAATTCACCCCTCCACTTT. This gives the protein CASSLGDRNNSPLHF.

This clonotype was counted only a few times. A much bigger clone sits one base away, suggesting this may be a read error. It is likely a read error, because the conserved phenylalanine at the end of the CDR3 is missing. CDR3 sequence reads: CASSPQGALKTQYL. CDR3 nucleotide sequence: TGTGCCAGCAGCCCCCAGGGGGCTTTGAAAACCCAGTACCTC. The rearrangement joins TRBV7-9 to TRBJ2-5, with 8 positions matching TRBD1. The trim removed 5 bases at V and 8 bases at J, leaving 10 bases unmatched. The CDR3 runs 14 residues. Germline V gene data show CDR1 as SEHNR and CDR2 as FQNEAQ (reference sequence).

The rearrangement joins TRBV28 to TRBJ2-7, with 16 bases lining up with TRBD2. This CDR3 contains 14 residues. The germline V gene has CDR1 MDHEN and CDR2 SYDVKM. The V segment lost 6 bases and the J segment 10 bases; nucleotides outside the gene matches: 6. Here the CDR3 DNA reads TGTGCCAGCAGCACCGGGACTAGCGGGAGGGCTCAGTACTTC. Translated, it gives CASSTGTSGRAQYF.

The chain combines TRBV29-1 with TRBJ2-1, with TRBD2 matching 9 bases. Germline V CDR1 and CDR2: SQVTM, ANQGSEA. With V trimmed by 7 bases and J by 4 bases, 14 bases remained unmatched. This CDR3 has 16 residues. The CDR3 protein is CSGLAGALVKYNEQFF. For the CDR3, the DNA is TGCAGCGGCTTAGCGGGGGCCCTCGTTAAATACAATGAGCAGTTCTTC.

V usage is TRBV6-5 and J usage is TRBJ1-5, with no clear D. Trimming removed 6 bases from V and 11 bases from J, with 17 bases in between. Germline CDR1 MNHEY, CDR2 SVGAGI. The CDR3 has 13 amino acids. The DNA for the CDR3 is TGTGCCAGCAGGCTGGGTCTGCTGGAGACCCAGCATTTT. Translated: CASRLGLLETQHF.

In its sample, this clonotype was seen many times. The chain employs TRBV18 and TRBJ2-3, with D possibly TRBD2 on 5 matching bases. The germline V gene has CDR1 KGHSH and CDR2 LQKENI. V was clipped by 6 bases and J by 2 bases, with 12 bases between them. The CDR3 is 14 amino acids. CDR3 sequence (DNA): TGTGCCAGCTCCCAACGGGGTCCCACAGATACGCAGTATTTT. Encoded protein: CASSQRGPTDTQYF.

This clonotype was found once. This sequence joins TRBV5-4 and TRBJ1-2; 8 nucleotides match TRBD1. The CDR3 runs to 14 residues. The V segment lost 3 bases and the J segment 8 bases; nucleotides outside the gene matches: 9. Germline CDR1 is SGHNT and CDR2 is YYREEE (reference sequence). CDR3 in amino acids: CASSWGQDLGGYTF. In nucleotides, the CDR3 is TGTGCCAGCAGCTGGGGACAGGATTTGGGGGGCTACACCTTC. Full variable domain (missing parts from reference TRBV5-4 and TRBJ1-2): ETGVTQSPTHLIKTRGQQVTLRCSSQSGHNTVSWYQQALGQGPQFIFQYYREEENGRGNFPPRFSGLQFPNYSSELNVNALELDDSALYLCASSWGQDLGGYTFGSGTRLTVV.

As regards this clonotype: In this CDR3 the conserved last residue, phenylalanine or tryptophan, is missing, so a read error is likely. This rearrangement joins TRBV29-1 to TRBJ2-5, with 7 bases that match TRBD1. Germline loops: CDR1 SQVTM, CDR2 ANQGSEA. The length of the CDR3 is 13 residues. The V segment lost 7 bases and the J segment 1 base; nucleotides outside the gene matches: 6. Here the CDR3 DNA reads TGCAGCGGGGGGACAGACCCCCAAGAGACCCAGTACTCC. Protein product: CSGGTDPQETQYS.

The genes are TRBV6-5 and TRBJ1-5, with 9 bases aligning to TRBD1. V was clipped by 6 bases and J by 6 bases; unmatched bases: 9. This CDR3 is built from 15 residues. Germline values: CDR1 MNHEY, CDR2 SVGAGI. CDR3 DNA: TGTGCCAGCAGGTCGGGACAGGGAATCGTTCAGCCCCAGCATTTT. Translating gives CASRSGQGIVQPQHF.